This T cell receptor (beta chain) comes out of a study of response to subunit inactivated influenza vaccine. Whole-study findings and limits: Each seasonal influenza vaccination recruits few new T cells, the authors suggested.

This clonotype was observed a few times. What it binds is not known. TCRdb fed the RT-PCR reads into MiXCR, producing one record per CDR3 protein. The table has 800,000 or so distinct CDR3 sequences, about 20% seen once; the top ten hold roughly 10%. Germline lookup yields CDR1 DFQATT and CDR2 SNEGSKA (reference sequence). The CDR3 contains 15 residues. Germline trimming cut 6 bases from V and 1 base from J; bases unmatched to any gene: 8. The clonotype comes from a man aged 45-60 years who received an inactivated influenza vaccine. The starting material was PBMCs from blood, obtained more than 4 days after vaccination. This chain links TRBV20-1 with TRBJ2-7; 11 nucleotides match TRBD2. CDR3 DNA sequence: TGCAGTGCGCGGACTAGCGGGCTGTTTTCCTACGAGCAGTACTTC. Residues: CSARTSGLFSYEQYF.